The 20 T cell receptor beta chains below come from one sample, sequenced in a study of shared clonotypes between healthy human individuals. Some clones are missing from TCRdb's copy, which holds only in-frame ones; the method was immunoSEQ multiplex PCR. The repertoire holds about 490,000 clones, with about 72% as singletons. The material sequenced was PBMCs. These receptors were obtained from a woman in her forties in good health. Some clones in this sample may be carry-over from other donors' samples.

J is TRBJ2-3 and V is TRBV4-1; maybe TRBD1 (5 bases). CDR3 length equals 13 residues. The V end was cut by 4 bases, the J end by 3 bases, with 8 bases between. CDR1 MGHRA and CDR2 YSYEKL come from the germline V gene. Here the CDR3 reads CASSLQVTDTQYF. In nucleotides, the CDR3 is TGCGCCAGCAGCCTACAGGTGACAGATACGCAGTATTTT.

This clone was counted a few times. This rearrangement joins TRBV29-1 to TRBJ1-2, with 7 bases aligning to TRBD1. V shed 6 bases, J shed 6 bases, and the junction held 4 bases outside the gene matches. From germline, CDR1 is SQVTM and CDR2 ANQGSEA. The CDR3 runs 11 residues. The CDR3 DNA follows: TGCAGCGTGGAGGGGGCGAATGGCTACACCTTC. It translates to CSVEGANGYTF.

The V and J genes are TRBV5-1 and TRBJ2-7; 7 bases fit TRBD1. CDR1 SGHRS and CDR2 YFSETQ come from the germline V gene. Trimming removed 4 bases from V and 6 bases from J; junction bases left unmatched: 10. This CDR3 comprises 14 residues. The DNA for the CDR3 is TGCGCCAGCAGCCTCCGACAGGGTGCTCGCGAGCAGTACTTC. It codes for CASSLRQGAREQYF.

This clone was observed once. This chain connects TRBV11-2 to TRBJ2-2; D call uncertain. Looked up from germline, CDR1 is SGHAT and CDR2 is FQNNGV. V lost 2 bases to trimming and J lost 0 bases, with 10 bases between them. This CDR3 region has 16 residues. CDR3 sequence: CASSLMSGTNTGELFF. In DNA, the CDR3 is TGTGCCAGCAGCTTAATGTCGGGTACGAACACCGGGGAGCTGTTTTTT. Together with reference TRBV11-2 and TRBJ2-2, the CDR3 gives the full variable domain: EAGVAQSPRYKIIEKRQSVAFWCNPISGHATLYWYQQILGQGPKLLIQFQNNGVVDDSQLPKDRFSAERLKGVDSTLKIQPAKLEDSAVYLCASSLMSGTNTGELFFGEGSRLTVL.

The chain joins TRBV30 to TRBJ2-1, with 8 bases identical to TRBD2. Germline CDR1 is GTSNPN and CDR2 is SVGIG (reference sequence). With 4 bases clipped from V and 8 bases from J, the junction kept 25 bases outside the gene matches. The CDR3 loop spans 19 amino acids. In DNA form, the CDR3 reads TGTGCCTGGACCCTAAAGGTGAACCCAGCTAGCGGGCGTCTTTATGAGCAGTTCTTC. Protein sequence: CAWTLKVNPASGRLYEQFF.

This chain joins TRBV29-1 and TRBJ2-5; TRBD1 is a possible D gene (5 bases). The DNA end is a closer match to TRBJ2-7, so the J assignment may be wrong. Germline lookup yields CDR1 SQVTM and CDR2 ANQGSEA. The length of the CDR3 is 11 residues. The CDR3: CSVGRGYEQYF. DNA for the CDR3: TGCAGCGTGGGAAGGGGCTACGAGCAGTACTTC.

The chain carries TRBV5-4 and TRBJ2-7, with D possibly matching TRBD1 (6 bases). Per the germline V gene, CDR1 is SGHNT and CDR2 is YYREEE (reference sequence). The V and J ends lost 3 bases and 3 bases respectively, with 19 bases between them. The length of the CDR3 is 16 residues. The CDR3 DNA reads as TGTGCCAGCAGCTCGATGAAGGGGGACATTCTCTACGAGCAGTACTTC. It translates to CASSSMKGDILYEQYF.

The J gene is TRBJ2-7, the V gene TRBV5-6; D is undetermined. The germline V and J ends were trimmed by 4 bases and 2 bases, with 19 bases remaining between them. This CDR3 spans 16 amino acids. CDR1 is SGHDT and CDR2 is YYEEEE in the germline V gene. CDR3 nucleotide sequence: TGTGCCAGCAGCGTTGCGTCGACCGCAGCACCCTACGAGCAGTACTTC. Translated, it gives CASSVASTAAPYEQYF.

The CDR3, as DNA: TGCGCCAGCAGTAGCCGGGACTACGAGCAGTACTTC. The encoded protein is CASSSRDYEQYF. V and J are TRBV10-1 and TRBJ2-7; D may be TRBD2 (5 bases). CDR1 is WNHNN, CDR2 SYGVQD, per germline (reference sequence). The CDR3 runs to 12 residues. Trimming cost V 5 bases and J 3 bases, with 8 bases left between them.

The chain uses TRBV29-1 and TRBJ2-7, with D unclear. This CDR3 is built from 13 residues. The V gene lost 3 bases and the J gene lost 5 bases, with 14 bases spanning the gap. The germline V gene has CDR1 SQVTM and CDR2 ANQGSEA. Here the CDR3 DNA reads TGCAGCGTTGATTTATACGGGCAACACGAGCAGTACTTC. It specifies CSVDLYGQHEQYF.

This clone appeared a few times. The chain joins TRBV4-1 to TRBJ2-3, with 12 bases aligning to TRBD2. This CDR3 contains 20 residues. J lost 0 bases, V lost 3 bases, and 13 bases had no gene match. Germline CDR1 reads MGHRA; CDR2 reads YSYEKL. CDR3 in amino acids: CASSQPGLAGPRASTDTQYF. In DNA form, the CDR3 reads TGCGCCAGCAGCCAGCCGGGACTAGCGGGTCCTAGGGCTAGCACAGATACGCAGTATTTT.

CDR3 coding DNA: TGCGCCAGCAGCCAGACAGGGGCGGGCGAAAAACTGTTTTTT. It specifies CASSQTGAGEKLFF. The chain carries TRBV5-1 and TRBJ1-4, with 8 bases identical to TRBD1. The germline V gene has CDR1 SGHRS and CDR2 YFSETQ. The CDR3 runs to 14 residues. V lost 4 bases and J lost 8; bases outside the gene matches: 7.

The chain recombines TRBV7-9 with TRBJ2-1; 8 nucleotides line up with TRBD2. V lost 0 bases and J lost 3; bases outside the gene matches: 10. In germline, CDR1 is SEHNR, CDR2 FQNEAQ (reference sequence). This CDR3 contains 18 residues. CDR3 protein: CASSLALLADIHYNEQFF. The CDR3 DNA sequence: TGTGCCAGCAGCTTAGCCCTACTAGCGGACATTCACTACAATGAGCAGTTCTTC.

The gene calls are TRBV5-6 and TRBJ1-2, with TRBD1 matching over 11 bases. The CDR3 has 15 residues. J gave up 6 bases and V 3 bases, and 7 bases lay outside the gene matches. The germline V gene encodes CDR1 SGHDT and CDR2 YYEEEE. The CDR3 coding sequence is TGTGCCAGCAGCTGGCCCGGGACAGGGGGGCATGGCTACACCTTC. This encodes CASSWPGTGGHGYTF.

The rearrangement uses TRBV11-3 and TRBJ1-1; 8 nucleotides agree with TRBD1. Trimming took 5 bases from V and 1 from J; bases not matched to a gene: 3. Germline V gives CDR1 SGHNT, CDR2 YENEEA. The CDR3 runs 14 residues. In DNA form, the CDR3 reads TGTGCCAGCAGCCCGGGACAGGCGAACACTGAAGCTTTCTTT. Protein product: CASSPGQANTEAFF.

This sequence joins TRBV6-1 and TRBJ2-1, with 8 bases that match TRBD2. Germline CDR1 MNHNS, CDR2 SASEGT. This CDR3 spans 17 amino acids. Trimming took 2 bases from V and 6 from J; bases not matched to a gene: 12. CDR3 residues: CASSEFGRAGMLNEQFF. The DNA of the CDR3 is TGTGCCAGCAGTGAATTCGGGAGGGCCGGTATGCTCAATGAGCAGTTCTTC.

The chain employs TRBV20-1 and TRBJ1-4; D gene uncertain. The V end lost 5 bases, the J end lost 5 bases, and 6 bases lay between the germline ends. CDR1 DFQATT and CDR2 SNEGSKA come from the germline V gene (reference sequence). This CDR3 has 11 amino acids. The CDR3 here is CSALQNEKLFF. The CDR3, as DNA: TGCAGTGCTTTACAGAATGAAAAACTGTTTTTT.

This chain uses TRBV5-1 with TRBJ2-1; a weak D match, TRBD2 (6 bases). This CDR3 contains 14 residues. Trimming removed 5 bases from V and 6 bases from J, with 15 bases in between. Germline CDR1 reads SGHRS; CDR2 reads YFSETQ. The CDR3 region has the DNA TGCGCCAGCAGTAGCCCTACTAGCTCCAATGAGCAGTTCTTC. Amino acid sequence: CASSSPTSSNEQFF.

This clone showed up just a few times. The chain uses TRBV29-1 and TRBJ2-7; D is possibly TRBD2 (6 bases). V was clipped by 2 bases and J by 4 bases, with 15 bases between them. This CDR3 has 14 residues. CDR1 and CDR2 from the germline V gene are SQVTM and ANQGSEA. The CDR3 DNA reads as TGCAGCGTTGAAATGGGGGGAGGAGGGTACGAGCAGTACTTC. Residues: CSVEMGGGGYEQYF.

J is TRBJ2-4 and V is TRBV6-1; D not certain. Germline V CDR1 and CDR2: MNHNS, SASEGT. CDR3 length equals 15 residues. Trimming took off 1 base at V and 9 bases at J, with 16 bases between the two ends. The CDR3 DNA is TGTGCCAGCAGTGAAGGGGCGTTTGTAGTTTCCATTCAGTACTTC. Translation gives CASSEGAFVVSIQYF.